The following is a T cell receptor beta chain sequence with its context. Germline V gene lookup returns CDR1 SGHVS and CDR2 FQNEAQ. This CDR3 has 15 residues. J lost 5 bases, V lost 7 bases, and 11 bases had no gene match. Several immunoSEQ plates held equal portions of the genomic DNA taken from each subset. Sequenced by immunoSEQ multiplex PCR; TCRdb stores in-frame clones only, minus some. The sample lists about 380,000 clones, about 96% seen once, with approximately 0.32% in the top ten. The data originate from a study of shared clonotypes between healthy human individuals. The donor cohort consisted entirely of Caucasian adults residing in Nashville, Tennessee. CCR7-negative CD45RA+ TemRA cells were combined with CD45RO+ cells to form CD8 memory.

The receptor was derived from a man aged 25 to 40 in good health. The gene calls are TRBV7-8 and TRBJ2-3; 8 bases fit TRBD2. Sequences were obtained from memory CD8+ T cells sorted from blood. The subset here: CD45RO+ cells pooled with CCR7-negative TemRA cells. The DNA for the CDR3 is TGTGCCAGCACCGAACCGGGACTAGTCGGAGATACGCAGTATTTT. Its protein product is CASTEPGLVGDTQYF.